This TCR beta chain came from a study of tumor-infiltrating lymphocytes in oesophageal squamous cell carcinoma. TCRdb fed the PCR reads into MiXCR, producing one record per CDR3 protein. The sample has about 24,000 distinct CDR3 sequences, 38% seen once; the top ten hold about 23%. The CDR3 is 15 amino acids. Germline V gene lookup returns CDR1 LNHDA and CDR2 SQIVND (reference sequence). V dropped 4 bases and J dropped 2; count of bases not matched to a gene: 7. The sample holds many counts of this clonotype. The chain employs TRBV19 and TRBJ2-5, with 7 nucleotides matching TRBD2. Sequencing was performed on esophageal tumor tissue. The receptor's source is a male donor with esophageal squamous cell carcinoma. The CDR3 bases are TGTGCCAGTAGTAGAAACCGGGGGGTTCAAGAGACCCAGTACTTC. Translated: CASSRNRGVQETQYF.